A single sample is the source of the 13 T cell receptor beta chains below, sequenced in a study of neurological immune-mediated disorders. TCRdb reprocessed the 5' RACE reads with MiXCR, giving one entry per CDR3 protein. Among approximately 43,000 distinct CDR3 sequences, about 2.5% were seen once, and the ten largest hold around 12%. Sequencing used PBMCs. These receptors originate from a man under 40 with multiple sclerosis.

This clonotype was counted ten times or more. The V gene is TRBV9, the J gene TRBJ2-1; 8 bases align to TRBD1. J lost 7 bases, V lost 3 bases, and 12 bases had no gene match. The CDR3 length is 16 residues. Germline CDR1 SGDLS, CDR2 YYNGEE. CDR3: CASSASPNTGGNEQFF. The CDR3 DNA is TGTGCCAGCAGCGCCTCTCCAAACACAGGGGGAAATGAGCAGTTCTTC.

This clonotype has a count of ten or more. This chain uses TRBV25-1 with TRBJ2-7, with a possible D match to TRBD2 (6 bases). Germline V gene sequence: CDR1 MGHDK, CDR2 SYGVNS. The CDR3 covers 13 residues. V lost 8 bases and J 5 bases, leaving 16 bases between the germline ends. The CDR3 region is CASSKAGSHEQYF. CDR3 DNA: TGTGCCAGCTCCAAGGCGGGGTCCCACGAGCAGTACTTC.

In this sample, this clonotype turned up many times. V is TRBV20-1 and J is TRBJ2-7, with 8 positions matching TRBD2. Unmatched junction bases numbered 9, after V lost 5 bases and J lost 3 bases. The CDR3 is made up of 14 amino acids. The germline CDR1 and CDR2 sequences are DFQATT and SNEGSKA (reference sequence). CDR3 protein: CSALKSSGGYEQYF. DNA for the CDR3: TGCAGTGCTTTAAAATCGAGCGGGGGCTACGAGCAGTACTTC.

This clonotype was seen ten or more times. The rearrangement joins TRBV5-1 to TRBJ1-2; TRBD1 matches 7 bases. The CDR3 covers 16 residues. The trim removed 4 bases at V and 8 bases at J, leaving 17 bases unmatched. Looked up from germline, CDR1 is SGHRS and CDR2 is YFSETQ. The CDR3 region is CASSPGDSGTGGGYTF. The CDR3 DNA follows: TGCGCCAGCAGCCCGGGGGACAGCGGGACGGGTGGCGGCTACACCTTC.

The table lists this clonotype with many counts. This sequence joins TRBV2 and TRBJ2-3; D is uncertain. V shed 10 bases and J shed 4 bases, with 12 bases lying between them. CDR1 is SNHLY, CDR2 FYNNEI, per germline. The CDR3 runs to 12 residues. As DNA, the CDR3 is TGTGCCAAACAGTCCCCCGCAGATACGCAGTATTTT. This encodes CAKQSPADTQYF.

This clonotype came up many times. The V call is TRBV9, the J call TRBJ1-5; D may be TRBD1 (5 bases). The CDR3 is 15 residues long. The germline gives CDR1 SGDLS, CDR2 YYNGEE. The V end was cut by 4 bases, the J end by 0 bases, with 11 bases between. The CDR3 spells CASSPDSYSNQPQHF. CDR3 bases: TGTGCCAGCAGCCCCGACAGTTATAGCAATCAGCCCCAGCATTTT.

This clonotype was recorded at least ten times. The J gene is TRBJ1-1, the V gene TRBV7-2; D is unresolved. Looked up from germline, CDR1 is SGHTA and CDR2 is FQGNSA. V was trimmed by 1 base and J by 5 bases, leaving 5 bases between them. The CDR3 runs 12 residues. CDR3 DNA sequence: TGTGCCAGCAGCTTAGACGGGACTGAAGCTTTCTTT. The encoded protein is CASSLDGTEAFF. The full variable domain, rest sourced from reference TRBV7-2 and TRBJ1-1, is GAGVSQSPSNKVTEKGKDVELRCDPISGHTALYWYRQSLGQGLEFLIYFQGNSAPDKSGLPSDRFSAERTGGSVSTLTIQRTQQEDSAVYLCASSLDGTEAFFGQGTRLTVV.

This clonotype has at least ten counts. This chain joins TRBV12-3 or TRBV12-4 and TRBJ1-2; D gene ambiguous. V lost 3 bases to trimming and J lost 0 bases, with 11 bases between them. The CDR3 contains 15 residues. The CDR3 region has the DNA TGTGCCAGCAGTTTGTTGATTGATACTAACTATGGCTACACCTTC. Its translation is CASSLLIDTNYGYTF.

This clonotype was seen only a few times. This clone may be a read error of a much larger clone one base away. The chain combines TRBV6-6 with TRBJ1-2; D is possibly TRBD1 (6 bases). Trimming shortened V by 7 bases and J by 2 bases, and 14 bases separated the two germline ends. Germline CDR1 reads MNHNY; CDR2 reads SVGAGI (reference sequence). CDR3 length equals 14 residues. CDR3 sequence (DNA): TGTGCCAGCAAAACGGGGGGGCAAAACTATGGCTACACCTTC. Protein: CASKTGGQNYGYTF.

This clonotype is categorized as medium-sized. This chain links TRBV29-1 with TRBJ1-1, with a weak D call TRBD1 (6 bases). Germline-derived CDR1 and CDR2 are SQVTM and ANQGSEA. Trimming took off 4 bases at V and 0 bases at J, with 9 bases between the two ends. The CDR3 has 13 residues. The CDR3 DNA follows: TGCAGCGTTGCCGACAGGTTGAACACTGAAGCTTTCTTT. It is translated as CSVADRLNTEAFF.

Many counts were recorded for this clonotype. This sequence joins TRBV7-2 and TRBJ2-7, with D possibly being TRBD1 or TRBD2 (5 bases each). This CDR3 comprises 13 residues. Trimming took 2 bases from V and 3 from J, leaving 8 bases between them. Germline CDR1 SGHTA, CDR2 FQGNSA. Here the CDR3 reads CASSLQGDYEQYF. Here the CDR3 DNA reads TGTGCCAGCAGCTTACAGGGAGACTACGAGCAGTACTTC.

This clonotype has ten or more counts. This rearrangement joins TRBV20-1 to TRBJ1-1; 12 bases agree with TRBD1. Trimming cost V 5 bases and J 5 bases; bases outside gene matches: 15. This CDR3 contains 17 residues. In germline, CDR1 is DFQATT, CDR2 SNEGSKA (reference sequence). CDR3 region: CSAPVPGQGARGTEAFF. CDR3 DNA: TGCAGTGCTCCCGTCCCGGGACAGGGGGCGCGAGGGACTGAAGCTTTCTTT.

This clonotype was counted at least ten times. The chain has TRBV20-1 and TRBJ1-1, with D perhaps matching TRBD1 (5 bases). The ends were cut back, 3 bases at V and 0 bases at J, with 8 bases in the middle. Germline CDR1 reads DFQATT; CDR2 reads SNEGSKA (reference sequence). The CDR3 sequence is 13 residues long. In DNA, the CDR3 is TGCAGTGCTAGGACAGTTCTGAACACTGAAGCTTTCTTT. It codes for CSARTVLNTEAFF.